Listed here are 17 T cell receptor beta chains from one sample, sequenced in a study of immune cell composition in non-small cell lung cancer. This table comes from immunoSEQ multiplex PCR, and its TCRdb copy is limited to in-frame clones, with some not included. The repertoire holds 13,000 to 15,000 clones, with roughly 66% as singletons. Material: lung tumor tissue. The source of these receptors is a human donor with non-small cell lung cancer.

This sequence joins TRBV7-2 and TRBJ1-5, with D hard to call. CDR3 length equals 16 residues. Germline V CDR1 and CDR2: SGHTA, FQGNSA. The V gene lost 1 base and the J gene lost 0 bases, with 10 bases spanning the gap. The CDR3, as DNA: TGTGCCAGCAGCTTAGGGGCAGCCTTTAGCAATCAGCCCCAGCATTTT. The encoded protein is CASSLGAAFSNQPQHF.

DNA for the CDR3: TGTGCCAGCAGCAAATCAGGACAGGTGAACACTGAAGCTTTCTTT. Amino acids: CASSKSGQVNTEAFF. The rearrangement joins TRBV7-3 to TRBJ1-1, with 7 bases lining up with TRBD1. There are 15 residues in the CDR3. Losses at the gene ends were 5 bases for V and 0 bases for J; bases not matched to a gene: 6. The germline gives CDR1 SGHTA, CDR2 FQGTGA.

The sample holds a few counts of this clone. The chain links TRBV7-9 to TRBJ1-5; a possible D gene is TRBD1 (6 bases). The germline V gene encodes CDR1 SEHNR and CDR2 FQNEAQ (reference sequence). CDR3 length: 16 residues. The V end was cut by 5 bases, the J end by 1 base, with 15 bases between. In nucleotides, the CDR3 is TGTGCCAGCAGCCCCTTTTCGCAGGGGAGCAATCAGCCCCAGCATTTT. It encodes CASSPFSQGSNQPQHF.

Written as DNA, the CDR3 is TGCGCCAGCATCCTGTGGGCAGGGGAGGGCTATGGCTACACCTTC. Translation: CASILWAGEGYGYTF. The chain joins TRBV5-1 to TRBJ1-2; D might be TRBD1 (6 bases). Germline CDR1 SGHRS, CDR2 YFSETQ. V was trimmed by 6 bases and J by 4 bases, leaving 19 bases between them. This CDR3 has 15 amino acids.

The V call is TRBV2, the J call TRBJ2-3; the D is unclear. Germline loops: CDR1 SNHLY, CDR2 FYNNEI. The V and J ends lost 4 bases and 0 bases respectively, with 11 bases between them. The CDR3 is 15 amino acids. DNA for the CDR3: TGTGCCAGCAGTGCCATAGCAGCTAGCACAGATACGCAGTATTTT. The encoded protein is CASSAIAASTDTQYF.

The chain joins TRBV27 to TRBJ1-1, with D tentatively TRBD1 (6 bases). CDR1 and CDR2 from the germline V gene are MNHEY and SMNVEV (reference sequence). V dropped 5 bases and J dropped 4 bases, with 23 bases sitting between them. The CDR3 runs 17 residues. CDR3 coding DNA: TGTGCCAGCAGTCCCCGAGGGGGGGCCCTCTTCGGCACTGAAGCTTTCTTT. This encodes CASSPRGGALFGTEAFF.

The chain carries TRBV11-2 and TRBJ2-3; a possible D gene is TRBD1 (7 bases). Per germline, CDR1 SGHAT and CDR2 FQNNGV. This CDR3 is built from 16 residues. V lost 3 bases, J lost 0 bases, and 13 bases lay in between. The CDR3 spells CASSFLTGTSTDTQYF. As DNA, the CDR3 is TGTGCCAGCAGCTTTCTGACAGGGACTAGCACAGATACGCAGTATTTT.

The table lists this clone with a few counts. The genes are TRBV5-1 and TRBJ1-2; unclear D gene. Trimming removed 0 bases from V and 6 bases from J, with 9 bases in between. The CDR3 is 13 residues long. Germline CDR1 SGHRS, CDR2 YFSETQ. The CDR3, as DNA: TGCGCCAGCAGCTTGGGTCTCGCTAATGGCTACACCTTC. It translates to CASSLGLANGYTF.

The chain carries TRBV6-4 and TRBJ1-1; maybe TRBD1 (5 bases). The CDR3 is 13 residues long. V lost 4 bases to trimming and J lost 6 bases, with 12 bases between them. Germline V gene data show CDR1 as MRHNA and CDR2 as SNTAGT. CDR3 coding DNA: TGTGCCAGCAGTGTAGGGGCTGGGTCTGAAGCTTTCTTT. This encodes CASSVGAGSEAFF.

The chain joins TRBV27 to TRBJ2-2; TRBD2 matches 9 bases. This CDR3 region has 19 residues. The trim removed 0 bases at V and 4 bases at J, leaving 12 bases unmatched. Germline V lookup: CDR1 MNHEY, CDR2 SMNVEV (reference sequence). Here the CDR3 reads CASSLSGWGGGAPTGELFF. CDR3 nucleotides: TGTGCCAGCAGTTTATCAGGGTGGGGCGGGGGGGCCCCCACCGGGGAGCTGTTTTTT.

This rearrangement joins TRBV14 to TRBJ2-5; maybe TRBD2 (5 bases). V lost 1 base to trimming and J lost 2 bases, with 11 bases between them. The CDR3 extends over 15 amino acids. In germline, CDR1 is SGHDN, CDR2 FVKESK. The CDR3 coding sequence is TGTGCCAGCAGCCAAGGGGCTAGCAGTCAAGAGACCCAGTACTTC. It encodes CASSQGASSQETQYF.

The chain couples TRBV29-1 to TRBJ1-2; D is unresolved. CDR1 SQVTM and CDR2 ANQGSEA come from the germline V gene. With 7 bases removed from V and 2 bases from J, the gap between germline ends came to 11 bases. CDR3 size: 12 residues. The CDR3 reads CSAGRGNYGYTF. Written as DNA, the CDR3 is TGCAGCGCCGGACGGGGAAACTATGGCTACACCTTC.

The chain recombines TRBV6-5 with TRBJ2-1; no clear D gene. Germline V gene data show CDR1 as MNHEY and CDR2 as SVGAGI. V dropped 2 bases and J dropped 5 bases, with 7 bases sitting between them. This CDR3 has 13 residues. The CDR3 loop is CASSYQANNEQFF. The CDR3 nucleotides are TGTGCCAGCAGTTACCAGGCCAACAATGAGCAGTTCTTC.

This clone was seen a single time. The chain carries TRBV6-1 and TRBJ1-1, with 8 bases matching TRBD1. Germline trimming cut 6 bases from V and 4 bases from J; bases unmatched to any gene: 7. This CDR3 contains 14 residues. Germline V gene sequence: CDR1 MNHNS, CDR2 SASEGT. The CDR3 loop reads CASRPETGVTEAFF. The DNA for the CDR3 is TGTGCCAGCAGGCCGGAGACAGGGGTCACTGAAGCTTTCTTT.

The rearrangement uses TRBV9 and TRBJ1-2; 8 bases match TRBD1. The CDR3 loop spans 17 amino acids. Germline trimming cut 3 bases from V and 7 bases from J; bases unmatched to any gene: 17. Germline V gene lookup returns CDR1 SGDLS and CDR2 YYNGEE. The CDR3 region has the DNA TGTGCCAGCAGCGAGGGGGGGACAGGTGCTCAAAACGGTGGCTACACCTTC. It codes for CASSEGGTGAQNGGYTF.

The chain has TRBV11-3 and TRBJ2-3; 11 nucleotides line up with TRBD1. CDR1 is SGHNT, CDR2 YENEEA, per germline. CDR3 length: 19 amino acids. The V segment lost 5 bases and the J segment 2 bases; nucleotides outside the gene matches: 15. CDR3 in amino acids: CASSHLTSGTGGPTDTQYF. CDR3 bases: TGTGCCAGCAGCCACCTAACGTCAGGGACAGGGGGGCCCACAGATACGCAGTATTTT.

CDR3 residues: CASSTSHSGGYNEQFF. CDR3 in DNA: TGTGCCAGCAGCACCTCACATAGCGGGGGGTACAATGAGCAGTTCTTC. This chain links TRBV7-2 with TRBJ2-1; TRBD2 aligns across 10 bases. The CDR3 contains 16 residues. Germline CDR1 is SGHTA and CDR2 is FQGNSA. With 5 bases clipped from V and 4 bases from J, the junction kept 8 bases outside the gene matches.